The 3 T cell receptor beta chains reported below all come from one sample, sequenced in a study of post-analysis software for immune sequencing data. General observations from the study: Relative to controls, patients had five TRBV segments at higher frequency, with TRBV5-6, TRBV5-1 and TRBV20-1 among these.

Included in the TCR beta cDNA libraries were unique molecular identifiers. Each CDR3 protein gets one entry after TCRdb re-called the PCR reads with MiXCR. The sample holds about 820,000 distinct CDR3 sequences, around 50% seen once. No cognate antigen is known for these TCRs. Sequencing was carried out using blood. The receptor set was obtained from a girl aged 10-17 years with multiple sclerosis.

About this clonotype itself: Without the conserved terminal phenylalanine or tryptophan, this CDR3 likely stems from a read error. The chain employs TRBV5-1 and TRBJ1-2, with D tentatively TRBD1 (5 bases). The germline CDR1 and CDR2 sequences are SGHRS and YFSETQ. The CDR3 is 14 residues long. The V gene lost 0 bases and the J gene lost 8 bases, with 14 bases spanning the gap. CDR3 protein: CASSLGPGEVGYTC. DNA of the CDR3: TGCGCCAGCAGCTTGGGACCGGGGGAGGTAGGCTACACCTGC.

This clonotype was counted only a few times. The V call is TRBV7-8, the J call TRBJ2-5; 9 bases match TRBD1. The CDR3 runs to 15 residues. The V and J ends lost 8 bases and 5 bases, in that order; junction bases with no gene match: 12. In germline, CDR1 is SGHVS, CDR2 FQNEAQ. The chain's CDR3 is CASLVGQGMRETQYF. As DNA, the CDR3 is TGTGCCAGCCTAGTAGGACAGGGGATGAGGGAGACCCAGTACTTC.

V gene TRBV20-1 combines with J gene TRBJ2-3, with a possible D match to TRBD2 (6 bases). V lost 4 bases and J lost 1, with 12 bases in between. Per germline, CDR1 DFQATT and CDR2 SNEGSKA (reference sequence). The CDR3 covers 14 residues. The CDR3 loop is CSAKLSSGTDTQYF. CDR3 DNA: TGCAGTGCTAAGTTGTCTAGCGGCACAGATACGCAGTATTTT.